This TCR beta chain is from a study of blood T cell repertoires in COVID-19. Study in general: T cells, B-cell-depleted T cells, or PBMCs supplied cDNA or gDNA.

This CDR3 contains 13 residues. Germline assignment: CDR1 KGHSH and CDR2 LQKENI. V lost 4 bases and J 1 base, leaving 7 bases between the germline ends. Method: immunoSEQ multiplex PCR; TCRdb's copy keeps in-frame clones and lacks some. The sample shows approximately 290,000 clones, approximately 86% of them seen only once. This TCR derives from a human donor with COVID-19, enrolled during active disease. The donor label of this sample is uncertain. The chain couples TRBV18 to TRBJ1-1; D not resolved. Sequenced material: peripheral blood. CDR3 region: CASSLQSNTEAFF. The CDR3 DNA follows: TGTGCCAGCTCACTACAGTCGAACACTGAAGCTTTCTTT.